The 7 T cell receptor beta chains reported below all come from one sample, sequenced in a study of blood T cell repertoires in COVID-19. Assay used: immunoSEQ multiplex PCR; TCRdb lists only in-frame clones, some missing. Altogether 40,000 to 50,000 clones are present, roughly 87% being singletons, with the ten largest covering roughly 6.2%. Input material: peripheral blood. These receptors all stem from a human donor in a cohort sampled during active COVID-19.

In nucleotides, the CDR3 is TGTGCCAGCAGTGGCAGCGGGGGGGAAGAGACCCAGTACTTC. Amino acids: CASSGSGGEETQYF. The gene calls are TRBV2 and TRBJ2-5, with 10 nucleotides matching TRBD2. The CDR3 covers 14 residues. V trimming: 4 bases; J trimming: 3 bases; junction bases outside the gene matches: 2. Germline CDR1 reads SNHLY; CDR2 reads FYNNEI.

The chain combines TRBV5-6 with TRBJ2-3; 7 nucleotides agree with TRBD2. CDR1 is SGHDT, CDR2 YYEEEE, per germline. The CDR3 covers 16 residues. With 4 bases clipped from V and 5 bases from J, the junction kept 13 bases outside the gene matches. CDR3 nucleotide sequence: TGTGCCAGCAGCAAGGAAAGGGGAGGGTTTCAAGATACGCAGTATTTT. It specifies CASSKERGGFQDTQYF.

This sequence joins TRBV15 and TRBJ1-4; no definite D call. The germline V and J ends were trimmed by 3 bases and 0 bases, with 11 bases remaining between them. The CDR3 runs to 16 residues. The germline V gene has CDR1 LNHNV and CDR2 YYDKDF (reference sequence). DNA for the CDR3: TGTGCCACCAGCAGGAGTTCGATCTCAACTAATGAAAAACTGTTTTTT. It translates to CATSRSSISTNEKLFF.

The rearrangement joins TRBV11-2 to TRBJ2-1; the D is unclear. This CDR3 is built from 15 residues. Trimming stripped 3 bases from V and 11 bases from J, with 20 bases between. The germline CDR1 and CDR2 sequences are SGHAT and FQNNGV. CDR3 in DNA: TGTGCCAGCAGCTTGCCGTACCACCGTACAATGCAGCAGTTCTTC. It encodes CASSLPYHRTMQQFF.

The chain carries TRBV4-2 and TRBJ2-7; D is possibly TRBD2 (5 bases). The CDR3 runs 14 residues. V gave up 5 bases and J gave up 5 bases, with 16 bases separating them. Germline CDR1 is LGHNA and CDR2 is YNFKEQ. CDR3 DNA sequence: TGTGCCAGCAGCAAAGCGGACTCCCGGCACGAGCAGTACTTC. Protein: CASSKADSRHEQYF.

V usage is TRBV28 and J usage is TRBJ2-5, with 12 bases that match TRBD2. Germline loops: CDR1 MDHEN, CDR2 SYDVKM. With V trimmed by 2 bases and J by 5 bases, 9 bases remained unmatched. The length of the CDR3 is 17 residues. The DNA of the CDR3 is TGTGCCAGCAGTTTAAGGCTAGCGGGGGGGCATATCGAGACCCAGTACTTC. Its protein is CASSLRLAGGHIETQYF.

This sequence joins TRBV5-1 and TRBJ2-5, with 7 bases fitting TRBD2. This CDR3 is built from 14 residues. J was trimmed by 3 bases and V by 0 bases; bases with no gene match: 2. The germline V gene encodes CDR1 SGHRS and CDR2 YFSETQ. The CDR3 sequence: CASSLEGGKETQYF. CDR3 in DNA: TGCGCCAGCAGCTTGGAGGGAGGGAAAGAGACCCAGTACTTC.